These 7 T cell receptor beta chains originate from one sample sequenced in a study of lung T cells in sarcoidosis with Löfgren's syndrome. One entry per CDR3 protein, called by TCRdb with MiXCR from the reads. This sample carries more than 50,000 distinct CDR3 sequences, 21% of them seen once, and the ten largest clones take approximately 2.2%. The specimen was CD4+ T cells from PBMCs. The receptor set was obtained from a human donor with sarcoidosis (Löfgren's syndrome or another form), or a control subject (not recorded which).

Notes on this clonotype: It may be a read error: a sequence one base away is much more abundant. The V gene is TRBV20-1, the J gene TRBJ2-3, with 11 bases matching TRBD2. V was clipped by 5 bases and J by 4 bases; unmatched bases: 5. The CDR3 covers 14 residues. The germline V gene has CDR1 DFQATT and CDR2 SNEGSKA (reference sequence). The CDR3 DNA reads TGCAGTGCTGATAGCGGGGGGGCGGCAGATACGCAGTATTTT. Its translation: CSADSGGAADTQYF.

This chain uses TRBV4-2 with TRBJ1-5; TRBD1 matches 8 bases. Germline values: CDR1 LGHNA, CDR2 YNFKEQ. J was trimmed by 2 bases and V by 4 bases; bases with no gene match: 4. There are 15 residues in the CDR3. The CDR3 DNA sequence: TGTGCCAGCAGCCCCAGGGGACAGGGCAATCAGCCCCAGCATTTT. This gives the protein CASSPRGQGNQPQHF.

This clonotype was counted ten times or more. The chain employs TRBV28 and TRBJ2-3; 7 positions agree with TRBD2. V shed 7 bases, J shed 1 base, and the junction held 8 bases outside the gene matches. CDR1 MDHEN and CDR2 SYDVKM come from the germline V gene. CDR3 length: 15 residues. The CDR3 sequence: CASNNSSGGTDTQYF. The CDR3 DNA sequence: TGTGCCAGCAATAACTCAAGCGGGGGCACAGATACGCAGTATTTT.

This clonotype was observed many times. The chain links TRBV7-6 to TRBJ2-3; D is unresolved. Trimming pared 1 base from V and 3 bases from J, leaving 8 bases between. Germline V lookup: CDR1 SGHVS, CDR2 FNYEAQ. This CDR3 is 14 amino acids long. DNA of the CDR3: TGTGCCAGCAGCTTAGGGGCATGGACAGATACGCAGTATTTT. Its translation: CASSLGAWTDTQYF.

This clonotype came up a few times. The chain employs TRBV7-3 and TRBJ2-1; D unclear. This CDR3 has 15 residues. The ends were cut back, 1 base at V and 5 bases at J, with 12 bases in the middle. Germline V gene lookup returns CDR1 SGHTA and CDR2 FQGTGA. DNA of the CDR3: TGTGCCAGCAGCTTAAAAGGTCGGGTTGACAATGAGCAGTTCTTC. This encodes CASSLKGRVDNEQFF. Full variable domain (rest looked up from reference TRBV7-3 and TRBJ2-1): GAGVSQTPSNKVTEKGKYVELRCDPISGHTALYWYRQSLGQGPEFLIYFQGTGAADDSGLPNDRFFAVRPEGSVSTLKIQRTERGDSAVYLCASSLKGRVDNEQFFGPGTRLTVL.

This clonotype appeared many times. This sequence joins TRBV7-2 and TRBJ2-1; no definite D call. Trimming removed 5 bases at V and 4 bases at J, with 18 bases between. Per germline, CDR1 SGHTA and CDR2 FQGNSA. This CDR3 spans 16 amino acids. Here the CDR3 DNA reads TGTGCCAGCAGCCCCCTTACTGTATCCGTTTACAATGAGCAGTTCTTC. It translates to CASSPLTVSVYNEQFF.

Comments on this clonotype: Given a much more abundant clone one base away, this may be a read error. This chain uses TRBV25-1 with TRBJ1-1; D gene ambiguous. Trimming took off 4 bases at V and 1 base at J, with 7 bases between the two ends. CDR1 and CDR2 from the germline V gene are MGHDK and SYGVNS. There are 13 residues in the CDR3. The CDR3 nucleotides are TGTGCCAGCAGTGGAATTTGGAACACTGAAGCTTTCTTT. Protein product: CASSGIWNTEAFF.